Listed here are 18 T cell receptor beta chains from one sample, sequenced in a study of CD8 T cells in ankylosing spondylitis. The antigens for these receptors are not known. The study's findings and limits: In ankylosing spondylitis blood, a motif of eight highly homologous TCR beta variants appeared characteristic.

TCRdb re-called the 5' RACE reads through MiXCR, storing one row per CDR3 protein. The profile shows about 390,000 distinct CDR3 sequences, approximately 20% of them singletons. The sample was blood, either unsorted or a sorted T cell fraction (not recorded which). These TCRs come from a male donor with ankylosing spondylitis.

This chain uses TRBV19 with TRBJ1-1; D is unresolved. Trimming shortened V by 3 bases and J by 5 bases, and 13 bases separated the two germline ends. The germline gives CDR1 LNHDA, CDR2 SQIVND (reference sequence). This CDR3 is built from 14 residues. The CDR3 sequence: CASSIYADKTEAFF. The CDR3 nucleotides read TGTGCCAGTAGTATTTACGCAGATAAGACTGAAGCTTTCTTT.

This clonotype was seen a few times. V gene TRBV20-1 combines with J gene TRBJ2-7; D remains unclear. The CDR3 has 12 residues. Trimming removed 1 base at V and 7 bases at J, with 11 bases between. Germline V lookup: CDR1 DFQATT, CDR2 SNEGSKA (reference sequence). For the CDR3, the DNA is TGCAGTGCTAGAGGGATCTCAACGGAGCAGTACTTC. Amino acid sequence: CSARGISTEQYF.

V gene TRBV7-8 combines with J gene TRBJ2-7, with no clear D. V lost 4 bases, J lost 0 bases, and 16 bases lay in between. Germline CDR1 reads SGHVS; CDR2 reads FQNEAQ. There are 16 residues in the CDR3. The CDR3 DNA reads TGTGCCAGCAGCTCGTGGGGTAACGGAAACTCCTACGAGCAGTACTTC. Amino acids: CASSSWGNGNSYEQYF.

In this sample, this clonotype turned up a few times. V is TRBV28 and J is TRBJ1-2; the D is unclear. Trimming removed 3 bases from V and 4 bases from J, with 18 bases in between. The CDR3 is 16 amino acids. Germline V gene lookup returns CDR1 MDHEN and CDR2 SYDVKM. DNA for the CDR3: TGTGCCAGCAGTTTGGGATCTCCGGGATCCGTCTATGGCTACACCTTC. It is translated as CASSLGSPGSVYGYTF.

A few counts support this clonotype. This chain joins TRBV20-1 and TRBJ2-3, with TRBD1 matching over 7 bases. Germline-derived CDR1 and CDR2 are DFQATT and SNEGSKA (reference sequence). After removal of 6 bases from V and 4 bases from J, the junction contained 13 bases not matched to a gene. CDR3 length: 15 residues. DNA of the CDR3: TGCAGTGCCGAAAAACAGGGGATGGGGGCAGATACGCAGTATTTT. Amino acid sequence: CSAEKQGMGADTQYF.

Only a few counts were recorded for this clonotype. The V call is TRBV20-1, the J call TRBJ1-2, with no clear D. From germline, CDR1 is DFQATT and CDR2 SNEGSKA (reference sequence). The CDR3 sequence is 12 residues long. In DNA, the CDR3 is TGCAGCGTCCTTAAGGGAGTCTATGGCTACACCTTC. This sequence encodes CSVLKGVYGYTF.

V and J are TRBV3-1 and TRBJ2-1; no reliable D call. The CDR3 spans 14 residues. Germline V lookup: CDR1 LGHDT, CDR2 YNNKEL (reference sequence). The V gene lost 3 bases and the J gene lost 8 bases, with 14 bases spanning the gap. The DNA for the CDR3 is TGTGCCAGCAGCCACATAAGGTCCCCGTATGAGCAGTTCTTC. It is translated as CASSHIRSPYEQFF.

This rearrangement joins TRBV27 to TRBJ2-1; TRBD1 might be the D (7 bases). The CDR3 spans 24 residues. V lost 1 base and J lost 0, with 34 bases in between. Germline CDR1 is MNHEY and CDR2 is SMNVEV (reference sequence). The CDR3: CASSLWDSPRVGLGGPSSYNEQFF. The CDR3, as DNA: TGTGCCAGCAGTTTATGGGACAGTCCCAGGGTGGGACTCGGAGGACCCAGCTCCTACAATGAGCAGTTCTTC.

There are a few counts of this clonotype. V gene TRBV5-1 combines with J gene TRBJ2-1; D might be TRBD2 (6 bases). The V gene lost 1 base and the J gene lost 5 bases, with 10 bases spanning the gap. The CDR3 loop spans 14 amino acids. Germline V gene sequence: CDR1 SGHRS, CDR2 YFSETQ. For the CDR3, the DNA is TGCGCCAGCAGCTTGACAGCGGGTGACAATGAGCAGTTCTTC. Its translation is CASSLTAGDNEQFF.

This clonotype came up a few times. The junction shows a germline mismatch at one end, possibly a read error. The chain employs TRBV25-1 and TRBJ1-5; TRBD1 might be the D (6 bases). The germline CDR1 and CDR2 sequences are MGHDK and SYGVNS. The CDR3 sequence is 12 residues long. CDR3: CAGRVQGQPQHF. The CDR3 DNA reads TGTGCCGGCAGGGTCCAGGGGCAGCCCCAGCATTTT.

This clonotype was detected many times. The chain joins TRBV20-1 to TRBJ2-7; 8 bases agree with TRBD2. The CDR3 length is 15 residues. Germline trimming cut 1 base from V and 0 bases from J; bases unmatched to any gene: 5. The germline CDR1 and CDR2 sequences are DFQATT and SNEGSKA (reference sequence). The CDR3 spells CSARVVTSVSYEQYF. DNA for the CDR3: TGCAGTGCTAGAGTTGTGACTAGCGTCTCCTACGAGCAGTACTTC.

The rearrangement joins TRBV20-1 to TRBJ1-5; D not certain. The CDR3 has 14 amino acids. V lost 1 base and J lost 9, with 16 bases in between. Germline CDR1 reads DFQATT; CDR2 reads SNEGSKA (reference sequence). Written as DNA, the CDR3 is TGCAGTGCTAGAGCTACTTATGGCAAGGGGCCCCAGCATTTT. Residues: CSARATYGKGPQHF.

This clonotype was recorded a few times. The chain is built from TRBV18 and TRBJ2-7, with a tentative D call TRBD2 (6 bases). The V gene lost 6 bases and the J gene lost 4 bases, with 19 bases spanning the gap. The CDR3 is 15 residues long. Germline V gives CDR1 KGHSH, CDR2 LQKENI. The CDR3 sequence is CASSLGLASGYEQYF. The CDR3 DNA follows: TGTGCCAGCTCCCTGGGACTTGCGAGTGGTTACGAGCAGTACTTC.

In this sample, this clonotype turned up many times. The rearrangement joins TRBV29-1 to TRBJ2-1, with D tentatively TRBD2 (5 bases). The V and J ends lost 4 bases and 8 bases respectively, with 15 bases between them. CDR1 and CDR2 from the germline V gene are SQVTM and ANQGSEA. There are 13 residues in the CDR3. The CDR3 DNA reads as TGCAGCGTTGGGGCTAGCTGGGCCCATGAGCAGTTCTTC. Translation gives CSVGASWAHEQFF.

The chain combines TRBV12-5 with TRBJ2-5, with D perhaps TRBD1 (5 bases). Trimming took 3 bases from V and 4 from J, leaving 9 bases between them. The germline V gene encodes CDR1 LGHNT and CDR2 FRNRAP. The CDR3 is 13 residues long. CDR3 DNA sequence: TGTGCTAGTGGTTTTGATAGGGGAGAGACCCAGTACTTC. As protein: CASGFDRGETQYF.

The V gene is TRBV4-1, the J gene TRBJ2-1; D remains unclear. CDR1 is MGHRA, CDR2 YSYEKL, per germline. The CDR3 is made up of 14 amino acids. V lost 1 base and J 9 bases, leaving 13 bases between the germline ends. For the CDR3, the DNA is TGCGCCAGCAGCCAAGTGGGAACTATCGGTGAGCAGTTCTTC. It translates to CASSQVGTIGEQFF.

This clonotype turned up a few times. The V gene is TRBV20-1, the J gene TRBJ2-7; 8 bases match TRBD2. Germline values: CDR1 DFQATT, CDR2 SNEGSKA (reference sequence). This CDR3 region has 14 residues. V was pared by 6 bases and J by 1 base, with 8 bases of the junction left unmatched. Here the CDR3 DNA reads TGCAGTGCCACCACCAGACTAGCGTCCTACGAGCAGTACTTC. It is translated as CSATTRLASYEQYF.

The sample holds a few counts of this clonotype. This chain connects TRBV3-1 to TRBJ2-1; D perhaps matches TRBD2 (6 bases). Looked up from germline, CDR1 is LGHDT and CDR2 is YNNKEL (reference sequence). The V end was cut by 3 bases, the J end by 7 bases, with 13 bases between. The CDR3 covers 14 residues. The CDR3: CASSQTRVGNEQFF. In DNA form, the CDR3 reads TGTGCCAGCAGCCAGACTAGAGTCGGGAATGAGCAGTTCTTC.